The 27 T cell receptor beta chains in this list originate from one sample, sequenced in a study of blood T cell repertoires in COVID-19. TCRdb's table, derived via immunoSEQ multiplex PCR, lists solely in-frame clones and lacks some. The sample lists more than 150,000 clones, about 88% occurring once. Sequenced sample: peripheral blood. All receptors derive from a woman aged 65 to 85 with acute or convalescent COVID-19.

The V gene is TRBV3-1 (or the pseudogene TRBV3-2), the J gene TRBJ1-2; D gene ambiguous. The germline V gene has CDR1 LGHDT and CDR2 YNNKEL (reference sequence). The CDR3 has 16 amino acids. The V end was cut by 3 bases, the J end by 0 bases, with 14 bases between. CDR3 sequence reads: CASSHSGTMANYGYTF. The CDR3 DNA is TGTGCCAGCAGCCACTCAGGAACGATGGCTAACTATGGCTACACCTTC.

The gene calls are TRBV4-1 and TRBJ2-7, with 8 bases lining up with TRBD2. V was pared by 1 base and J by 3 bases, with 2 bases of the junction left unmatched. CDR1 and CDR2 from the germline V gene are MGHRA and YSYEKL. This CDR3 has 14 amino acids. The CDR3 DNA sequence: TGCGCCAGCAGCCAAGTTGCGGGGGGCTACGAGCAGTACGTC. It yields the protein CASSQVAGGYEQYV.

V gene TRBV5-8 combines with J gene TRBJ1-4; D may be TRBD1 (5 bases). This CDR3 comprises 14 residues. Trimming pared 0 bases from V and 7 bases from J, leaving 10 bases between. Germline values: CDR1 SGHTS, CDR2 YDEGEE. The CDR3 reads CASSLDGGGEKLFF. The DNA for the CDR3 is TGTGCCAGCAGCTTGGACGGGGGTGGTGAAAAACTGTTTTTT.

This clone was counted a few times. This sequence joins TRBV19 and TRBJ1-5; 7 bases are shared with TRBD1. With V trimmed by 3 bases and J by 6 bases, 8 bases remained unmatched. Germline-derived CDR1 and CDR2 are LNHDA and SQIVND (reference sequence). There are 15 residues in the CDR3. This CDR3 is CASSIQTGQTQPQHF. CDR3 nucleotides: TGTGCCAGTAGTATCCAGACAGGGCAGACTCAGCCCCAGCATTTT.

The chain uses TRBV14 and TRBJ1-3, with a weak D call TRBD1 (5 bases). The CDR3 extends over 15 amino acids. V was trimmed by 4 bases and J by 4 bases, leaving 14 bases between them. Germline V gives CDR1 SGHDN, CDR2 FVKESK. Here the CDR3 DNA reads TGTGCCAGCAGCCTGGGGCGGGGATCAGGAAACACCATATATTTT. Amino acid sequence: CASSLGRGSGNTIYF.

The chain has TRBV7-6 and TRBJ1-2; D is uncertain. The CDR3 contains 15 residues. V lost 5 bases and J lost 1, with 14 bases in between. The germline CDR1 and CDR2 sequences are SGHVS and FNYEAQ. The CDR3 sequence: CASSPTGSHNYGYTF. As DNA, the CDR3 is TGTGCCAGCAGCCCCACGGGGAGTCATAACTATGGCTACACCTTC.

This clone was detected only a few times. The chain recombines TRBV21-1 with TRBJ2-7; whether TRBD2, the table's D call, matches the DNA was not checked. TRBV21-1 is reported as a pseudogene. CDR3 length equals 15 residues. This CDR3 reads CASSKGGGAYYEQYF. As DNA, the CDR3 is TGTGCCAGCAGCAAAGGGGGGGGAGCTTACTACGAGCAGTACTTC.

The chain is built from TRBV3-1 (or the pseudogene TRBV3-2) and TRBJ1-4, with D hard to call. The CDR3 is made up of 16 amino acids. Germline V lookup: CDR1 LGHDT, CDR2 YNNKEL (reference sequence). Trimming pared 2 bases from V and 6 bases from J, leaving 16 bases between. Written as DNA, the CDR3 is TGTGCCAGCAGCCAAAATCTGGCGGGCCTACATGAAAAACTGTTTTTT. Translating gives CASSQNLAGLHEKLFF.

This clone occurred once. CDR3 region: CASTPGGAGDTQYF. The DNA of the CDR3 is TGTGCCAGTACCCCGGGGGGGGCCGGAGATACGCAGTATTTT. The V and J genes are TRBV19 and TRBJ2-3, with 8 bases fitting TRBD2. This CDR3 is built from 14 residues. The J segment lost 5 bases and the V segment lost 7 bases, leaving 8 bases of the junction unmatched. Germline CDR1 LNHDA, CDR2 SQIVND (reference sequence).

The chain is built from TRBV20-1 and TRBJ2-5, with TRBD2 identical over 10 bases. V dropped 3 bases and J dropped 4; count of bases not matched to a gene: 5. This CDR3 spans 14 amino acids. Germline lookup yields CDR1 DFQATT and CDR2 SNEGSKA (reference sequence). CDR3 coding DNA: TGCAGTGCTAGTGAGCGGGGGGGCCGAGAGACCCAGTACTTC. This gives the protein CSASERGGRETQYF.

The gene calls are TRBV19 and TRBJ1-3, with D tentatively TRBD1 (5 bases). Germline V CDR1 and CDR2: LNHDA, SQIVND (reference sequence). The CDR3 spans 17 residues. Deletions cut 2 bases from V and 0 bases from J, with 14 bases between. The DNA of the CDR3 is TGTGCCAGTAGTATAACTGGGCAGGGTTTCTCTGGAAACACCATATATTTT. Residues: CASSITGQGFSGNTIYF.

CDR3 loop: CASSLAYRAGYGYTF. The CDR3 DNA follows: TGTGCCAGCAGCTTAGCGTACAGGGCTGGCTATGGCTACACCTTC. This chain joins TRBV7-6 and TRBJ1-2, with D possibly TRBD1 on 6 matching bases. Per the germline V gene, CDR1 is SGHVS and CDR2 is FNYEAQ. This CDR3 contains 15 residues. V was pared by 0 bases and J by 4 bases, with 12 bases between.

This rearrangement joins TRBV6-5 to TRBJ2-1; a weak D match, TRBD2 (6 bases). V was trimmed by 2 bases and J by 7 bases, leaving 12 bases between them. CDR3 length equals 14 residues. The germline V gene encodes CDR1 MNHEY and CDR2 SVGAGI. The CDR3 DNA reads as TGTGCCAGCAGTTACAGGGAAGGAGGGAATGAGCAGTTCTTC. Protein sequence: CASSYREGGNEQFF.

Written as DNA, the CDR3 is TGTGCCAGCAGGGTAGCAGGGACCGGGGAGCTGTTTTTT. Protein product: CASRVAGTGELFF. The V call is TRBV6-6, the J call TRBJ2-2, with TRBD1 as a possible D gene (5 bases). The CDR3 is made up of 13 amino acids. V was shortened by 6 bases and J by 5 bases, with 10 bases between the two germline ends. In germline, CDR1 is MNHNY, CDR2 SVGAGI (reference sequence).

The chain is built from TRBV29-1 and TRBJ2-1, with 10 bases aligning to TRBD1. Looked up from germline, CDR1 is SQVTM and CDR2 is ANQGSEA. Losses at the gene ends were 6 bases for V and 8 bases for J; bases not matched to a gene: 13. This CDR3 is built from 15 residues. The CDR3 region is CSVSVGGQGRHEQFF. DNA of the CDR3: TGCAGCGTCTCAGTGGGGGGACAGGGGAGACATGAGCAGTTCTTC.

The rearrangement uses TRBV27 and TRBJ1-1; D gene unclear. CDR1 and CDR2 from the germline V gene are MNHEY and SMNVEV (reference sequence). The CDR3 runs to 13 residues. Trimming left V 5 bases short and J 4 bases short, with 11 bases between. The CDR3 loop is CASSLFPGTEAFF. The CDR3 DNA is TGTGCCAGCAGTCTCTTTCCGGGCACTGAAGCTTTCTTT.

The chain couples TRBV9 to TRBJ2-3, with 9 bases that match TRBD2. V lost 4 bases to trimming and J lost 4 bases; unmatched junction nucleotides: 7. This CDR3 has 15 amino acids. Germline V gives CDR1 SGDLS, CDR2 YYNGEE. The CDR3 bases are TGTGCCAGCAGCCCTAGCGGGGTGGCCGCAGATACGCAGTATTTT. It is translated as CASSPSGVAADTQYF.

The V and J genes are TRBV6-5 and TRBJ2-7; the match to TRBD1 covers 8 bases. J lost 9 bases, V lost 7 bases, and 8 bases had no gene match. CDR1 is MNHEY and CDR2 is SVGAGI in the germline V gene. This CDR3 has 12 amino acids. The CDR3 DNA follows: TGTGCCAGCAATCAACAGGGGGTACGGCAGTACTTC. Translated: CASNQQGVRQYF.

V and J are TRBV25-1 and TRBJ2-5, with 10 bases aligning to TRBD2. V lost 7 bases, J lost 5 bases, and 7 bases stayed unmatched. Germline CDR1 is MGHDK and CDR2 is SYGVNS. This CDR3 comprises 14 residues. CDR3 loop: CASKSGGGVETQYF. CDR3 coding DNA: TGTGCCAGCAAAAGCGGGGGGGGCGTGGAGACCCAGTACTTC.

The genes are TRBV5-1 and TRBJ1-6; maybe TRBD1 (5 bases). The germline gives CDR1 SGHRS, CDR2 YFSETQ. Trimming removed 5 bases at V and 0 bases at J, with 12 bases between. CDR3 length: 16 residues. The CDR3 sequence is CASSIGGSSYNSPLHF. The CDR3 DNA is TGCGCCAGCAGTATTGGGGGGAGCTCCTATAATTCACCCCTCCACTTT.

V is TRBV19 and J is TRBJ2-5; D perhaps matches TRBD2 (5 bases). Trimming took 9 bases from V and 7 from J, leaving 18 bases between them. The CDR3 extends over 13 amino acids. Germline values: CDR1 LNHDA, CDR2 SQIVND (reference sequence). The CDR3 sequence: CASSSSGKGTQYF. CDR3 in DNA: TGTGCCAGCAGCAGTTCGGGGAAGGGGACCCAGTACTTC.

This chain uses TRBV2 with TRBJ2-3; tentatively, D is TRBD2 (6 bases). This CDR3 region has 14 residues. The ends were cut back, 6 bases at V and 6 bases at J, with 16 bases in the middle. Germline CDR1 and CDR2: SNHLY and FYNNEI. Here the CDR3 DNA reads TGTGCCAGCAGAATCGGGGGAAGTTCGGATACGCAGTATTTT. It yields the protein CASRIGGSSDTQYF.

Here the CDR3 DNA reads TGTGCCAGCAGCCGGCCGGTACTGGGGGACAGACAGACTTTTTCTAGCACAGATACGCAGTATTTT. It is translated as CASSRPVLGDRQTFSSTDTQYF. The J gene is TRBJ2-3, the V gene TRBV7-8, with 7 positions matching TRBD1. Per the germline V gene, CDR1 is SGHVS and CDR2 is FQNEAQ. The CDR3 runs to 22 residues. The J segment lost 0 bases and the V segment lost 5 bases, leaving 26 bases of the junction unmatched.

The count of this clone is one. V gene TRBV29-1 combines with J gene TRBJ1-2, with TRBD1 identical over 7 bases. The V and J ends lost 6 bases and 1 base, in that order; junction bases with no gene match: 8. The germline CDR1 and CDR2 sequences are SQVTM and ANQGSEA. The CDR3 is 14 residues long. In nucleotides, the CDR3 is TGCAGCGTCGGGGACAGTCTTCATAACTATGGCTACACCTTC. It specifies CSVGDSLHNYGYTF.

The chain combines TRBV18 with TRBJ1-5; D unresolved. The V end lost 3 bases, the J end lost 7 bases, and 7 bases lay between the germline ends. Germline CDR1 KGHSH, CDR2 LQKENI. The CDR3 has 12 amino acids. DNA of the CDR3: TGTGCCAGCTCACCCGGTCTCCAGCCCCAGCATTTT. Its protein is CASSPGLQPQHF.

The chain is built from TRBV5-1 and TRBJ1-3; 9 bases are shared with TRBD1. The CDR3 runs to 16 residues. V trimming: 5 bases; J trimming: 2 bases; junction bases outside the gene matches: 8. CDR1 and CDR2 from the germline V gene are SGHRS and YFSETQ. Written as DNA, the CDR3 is TGCGCCAGCAGAGGCCCGGGACAGGGCACTGGAAACACCATATATTTT. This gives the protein CASRGPGQGTGNTIYF.

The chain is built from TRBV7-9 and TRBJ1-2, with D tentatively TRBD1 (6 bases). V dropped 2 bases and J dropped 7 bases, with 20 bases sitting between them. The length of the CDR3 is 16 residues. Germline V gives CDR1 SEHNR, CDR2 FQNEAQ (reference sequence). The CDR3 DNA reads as TGTGCCAGCAGCTTACTATCGGACAGTTACCCTTCTGGCTACACCTTC. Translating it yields CASSLLSDSYPSGYTF.